This T cell receptor (beta chain) derives from a study of T cells after yellow fever vaccination. On the study more broadly: Some fractions had low cell numbers, and these were prepared with SMART-Seq v4 Ultra Low Input.

V lost 1 base and J lost 3, with 11 bases in between. Germline V gene data show CDR1 as SGHKS and CDR2 as YYEKEE (reference sequence). The CDR3 spans 14 residues. By 5'RACE template switching, TCR cDNA was produced, with a universal primer site and UMIs added in the process. MiXCR was run by TCRdb on the 5' RACE reads, yielding one entry per CDR3 protein. The data show hundreds of thousands of distinct CDR3 sequences, 13% seen once. This chain connects TRBV5-5 to TRBJ2-7; a possible D gene is TRBD1 (6 bases). Sequencing was performed on PBMCs, taken on the day of the yellow fever booster vaccination. This clonotype was obtained from a man aged 25-40 years who received the YFV17D yellow fever vaccine. This CDR3 is CASSLLDRNYEQYF. Here the CDR3 DNA reads TGTGCCAGCAGCTTGTTGGACAGAAACTACGAGCAGTACTTC. Full variable domain (rest looked up from reference TRBV5-5 and TRBJ2-7): DAGVTQSPTHLIKTRGQQVTLRCSPISGHKSVSWYQQVLGQGPQFIFQYYEKEERGRGNFPDRFSARQFPNYSSELNVNALLLGDSALYLCASSLLDRNYEQYFGPGTRLTVT.